The entry below gives a single T cell receptor (beta chain) sequence along with its context. Its matching antigen is unknown. The CDR3 length is 17 residues. The source of the sample is a study of early T cells in non-severe SARS-CoV-2 infection. Study-level information: Bulk RNA from unsorted whole blood was sequenced; chains were unpaired.

Attachment of unique molecular identifiers was made to individual cDNA molecules. TCRdb passed the 5' RACE reads through MiXCR, listing each CDR3 protein once. The sample comprises tens of thousands of distinct CDR3 sequences, about 5.9% of which are singletons, and about 3.9% rests with the top ten. Regarding the study as a whole: Database matching using VDJdb favored anti-spike CD8 responses, with private and CD4 specificities left missing.

This TCR derives from an adult who was a healthcare worker with PCR-confirmed SARS-CoV-2 infection or an uninfected control (not recorded which). Sample: whole blood. J is TRBJ2-3 and V is TRBV21-1; the table's D call, TRBD2, was not checked against the DNA. TRBV21-1 is a documented pseudogene. DNA for the CDR3: TGTGCCAGCAGCAAAGGCCCTACACAAGAACGCACAGATACGCAGTATTTT. Translation: CASSKGPTQERTDTQYF.